These 12 T cell receptor delta chains were all obtained from the same sample, sequenced in a study of gamma-delta T cells after stem cell transplantation. TCRdb re-identified clones in the RT-PCR reads via CATT. In the table there are about 1,300 delta-chain clones, roughly 3.5% of which are singletons. The sample comprised gamma-delta T cells. Source of these receptors: a human donor. It is not recorded whose cells these are; they may come from a transplant donor.

Worth noting for this clone: A far larger clone is a single base away, which makes a read error likely. Other DNA sequences in this sample translate to the same CDR3. V and J are TRDV2 and TRDJ1; TRDD3 matches at 11 bases. CDR3 length equals 17 residues. The germline CDR1 and CDR2 sequences are GEAIGNYY and EKD. CDR3 in amino acids: CACDKLGDIVLIDKLIF. Here the CDR3 DNA reads TGCGCCTGTGACAAACTGGGGGATATAGTTCTCATCGATAAACTCATCTTT.

As regards this clone: One base away lies a much larger clone, so this may be a sequencing read error. This chain joins TRDV2 and TRDJ1; TRDD3 aligns across 7 bases. The germline CDR1 and CDR2 sequences are GEAIGNYY and EKD. V shed 1 base and J 0 bases; nucleotides not matched to a gene: 22. The CDR3 has 21 residues. CDR3 in amino acids: CACDTLSPRAGGLAYTDKLIF. CDR3 bases: TGTGCCTGTGACACTCTTTCCCCACGTGCTGGGGGCCTAGCGTACACCGATAAACTCATCTTT.

By its share, this clone is medium-sized (0.01 to 0.1%). The gene calls are TRDV2 and TRDJ1, with 9 positions matching TRDD3. Germline trimming cut 3 bases from V and 11 bases from J; bases unmatched to any gene: 18. CDR3 length: 16 residues. The V gene's germline CDR1 is GEAIGNYY and CDR2 EKD. CDR3 bases: TGTGCCTGTGACGCCTTGGGGGATAAGGGGCGGAATGGGCTCATCTTT. Translation gives CACDALGDKGRNGLIF.

Relative to its sample, this clone is large. The chain joins TRDV2 to TRDJ1; D gene uncertain. CDR1 and CDR2 (germline): GEAIGNYY, EKD. Trimming took 4 bases from V and 0 from J, leaving 20 bases between them. The CDR3 contains 17 residues. The CDR3 DNA reads TGTGCCTGTGAATACCTTAACTCTATGGCGTACACCGATAAACTCATCTTT. Translated: CACEYLNSMAYTDKLIF.

The table lists this clone with a few counts. A far bigger clonotype differs at one base, so this is likely a read error. The rearrangement joins TRDV2 to TRDJ1, with D tentatively TRDD3 (6 bases). Trimming took off 3 bases at V and 3 bases at J, with 13 bases between the two ends. This CDR3 region has 14 residues. CDR1 and CDR2 from the germline V gene are GEAIGNYY and EKD. This chain's CDR3 is CACDLVLGPDKLIF. CDR3 DNA sequence: TGTGCCTGTGACCTAGTACTGGGCCCCGATAAACTCATCTTT.

Note on this clone: A much larger clone differs from this one at a single base, so this may be a read error. The genes are TRDV2 and TRDJ3; TRDD3 matches at 8 bases. CDR1 and CDR2 (germline): GEAIGNYY, EKD. The CDR3 is 19 residues long. The CDR3 loop reads CACDTTGGPSSWDTRQVFF. CDR3 nucleotide sequence: TGTGCCTGTGACACCACTGGGGGGCCAAGCTCCTGGGACACCCGACAGGTGTTTTTC.

In its sample, this clone ranks as large. Different DNA sequences within this sample yield the same CDR3. V usage is TRDV2 and J usage is TRDJ1; possibly TRDD3 for D (6 bases). V lost 0 bases and J lost 1, with 11 bases in between. The CDR3 runs to 15 residues. CDR1 is GEAIGNYY, CDR2 EKD, per germline. The CDR3: CACDTVGIVTDKLIF. CDR3 in DNA: TGTGCCTGTGACACCGTGGGGATCGTCACCGATAAACTCATCTTT.

Regarding this clone: A single base separates this from a much larger clone, so it may be a read error. This sequence joins TRDV2 and TRDJ3; 12 nucleotides align to TRDD3. Germline loops: CDR1 GEAIGNYY, CDR2 EKD. V shed 1 base and J 6 bases; nucleotides not matched to a gene: 6. The CDR3 is 18 amino acids. This chain's CDR3 is CACDTVLGDTKDTRQMFF. The DNA for the CDR3 is TGTGCCTGTGACACGGTGCTGGGGGATACGAAGGACACCCGACAGATGTTTTTC.

By sample share, this clone is hyperexpanded. The sample holds other DNA sequences that translate to the same CDR3. The J gene is TRDJ1, the V gene TRDV2; possibly TRDD2 for D (5 bases). CDR1 and CDR2 (germline): GEAIGNYY, EKD. The CDR3 is made up of 16 amino acids. V was pared by 2 bases and J by 4 bases, with 19 bases between. CDR3 sequence reads: CACDILRGKDSDKLIF. The CDR3 bases are TGTGCCTGTGACATCCTTCGAGGCAAGGACAGCGATAAACTCATCTTT.

The DNA of the CDR3 is TGTGCTCTTGGGGAACTTGAATTCCTACCCCTAAAAATGTACTGGGGGATAAAGGGGACCGATAAACTCATCTTT. Its protein is CALGELEFLPLKMYWGIKGTDKLIF. The J gene is TRDJ1, while no V gene call was made; no DNA check was done on the table's D call, TRDD3. The CDR3 runs to 25 residues.

This clone rates as medium-sized. The V and J genes are TRDV1 and TRDJ1, with 12 bases fitting TRDD3. Unmatched junction bases numbered 15, after V lost 0 bases and J lost 4 bases. The CDR3 totals 20 residues. The germline gives CDR1 TSWWSYY, CDR2 QGS. CDR3 in DNA: TGTGCTCTTGGGGAACTAAGCCCCATACGAACTGGGGGATACTACGATAAACTCATCTTT. Its protein product is CALGELSPIRTGGYYDKLIF.

Comment on this clone: With a much larger clone just one base away, this may be a read error. Other nucleotide sequences in the sample specify the same CDR3. The chain is built from TRDV2 and TRDJ3; weak D call: TRDD3 (5 bases). This CDR3 region has 17 residues. CDR1 and CDR2 (germline): GEAIGNYY, EKD. The CDR3 region is CACDRLLSSWDTRQMFF. The CDR3 DNA reads as TGTGCCTGTGACCGCCTCCTCAGCTCCTGGGACACTCGACAGATGTTTTTC.